A selection of T cell receptor beta chains follows, all from one sample in a study of cytomegalovirus exposure and HLA in healthy donors. The method was immunoSEQ multiplex PCR; TCRdb's version includes in-frame clones alone and lacks a portion of them. The repertoire has around 190,000 clones, around three quarters of them found once; the top ten carry approximately 4%. Sample: PBMCs. The origin of the receptors is a woman aged 30 to 39 in good health and CMV-seropositive. The CDR3 runs from the conserved cysteine through the conserved F or W. The D gene is left open where the match is weak. Rows give clone size only sometimes, using once, few, many, or a class for an expanded clone.

D gene | J gene | clone size | V gene | CDR3 DNA | CDR3 protein
TRBD2 | TRBJ2-1 | - | TRBV5-1 | TGCGCCAGCAGCTTTTCTCGACTAGCGGAGTACAATGAGCAGTTCTTC | CASSFSRLAEYNEQFF
TRBD2 | TRBJ2-3 | - | TRBV11-2 | TGTGCCAGCAGCTTAAGACTAGCGGGTCAGGCAGATACGCAGTATTTT | CASSLRLAGQADTQYF
TRBD2 | TRBJ2-1 | few | TRBV5-5 | TGTGCCAGCAGCTTGAATTGGCTAGCGGGAAGCAATGAGCAGTTCTTC | CASSLNWLAGSNEQFF
- | TRBJ2-1 | - | TRBV13 | TGTGCCAGCAGCTTAGACATGGCGGTTTCCTACAATGAGCAGTTCTTC | CASSLDMAVSYNEQFF
TRBD1 | TRBJ1-3 | - | TRBV5-1 | TGCGCCAGCAGCCGACAGGGACACACCATATATTTT | CASSRQGHTIYF
TRBD1 | TRBJ1-1 | - | TRBV7-2 | TGTGCCAGCAGCTTAATGACAGGGGTCACTGAAGCTTTCTTT | CASSLMTGVTEAFF
TRBD2 | TRBJ2-7 | - | TRBV9 | TGTGCCAGCAGCCCTCGGACTAGCGGGAGCTCCTACGAGCAGTACTTC | CASSPRTSGSSYEQYF
- | TRBJ1-6 | - | TRBV19 | TGTGCCAGTAGTTCCTTCGAGGACATGAATAATTCACCCCTCCACTTT | CASSSFEDMNNSPLHF
- | TRBJ1-1 | - | TRBV19 | TGTGCCAGTAGTATACAGAACACTGAAGCTTTCTTT | CASSIQNTEAFF
TRBD1 | TRBJ2-3 | - | TRBV9 | TGTGCCAGCAGCCCCACCCGAGGGGGCGCCACAGATACGCAGTATTTT | CASSPTRGGATDTQYF
TRBD2 | TRBJ2-7 | - | TRBV7-8 | TGTGCCAGCAGCTTAGGTCCTAGCGGGGGCCCCTCCTACGAGCAGTACTTC | CASSLGPSGGPSYEQYF
- | TRBJ2-3 | - | TRBV6-5 | TGTGCCAGCACCCGGACAGTTTCGACAGATACGCAGTATTTT | CASTRTVSTDTQYF
- | TRBJ2-1 | few | TRBV7-9 | TGTGCCAGCTTATCTGGGGCTAGCGCCTACAATGAGCAGTTCTTC | CASLSGASAYNEQFF
- | TRBJ2-3 | - | TRBV21-1 | TGTGCCAGCAGCAAAGGGCACATAGGGGACAGATACACAGATACGCAGTATTTT | CASSKGHIGDRYTDTQYF
TRBD1 | TRBJ1-2 | - | TRBV6-1 | TGTGCCAGCAGATTATTCGACAGGGGCGAGGATGGCTACACCTTC | CASRLFDRGEDGYTF
TRBD2 | TRBJ2-3 | - | TRBV5-4 | TGTGCCAGCAGCTCAATCAGCGGGAGGGTCACAGATACGCAGTATTTT | CASSSISGRVTDTQYF
- | TRBJ1-1 | few | TRBV25-1 | TGTGCCAGCAGTGTTGGGGGCTTCAGCACTGAAGCTTTCTTT | CASSVGGFSTEAFF
TRBD1 | TRBJ2-5 | - | TRBV7-8 | TGTGCCAGCGGACTAGGACAGGGGCCTCAAGAGACCCAGTACTTC | CASGLGQGPQETQYF
- | TRBJ2-1 | - | TRBV5-6 | TGTGCCAGCAGCCGGAGGTACAATGAGCAGTTCTTC | CASSRRYNEQFF
TRBD1 | TRBJ2-3 | - | TRBV7-8 | TGTGCCAGCAGCTCGGTCCCGGGACAGGGGAATACGCAGTATTTT | CASSSVPGQGNTQYF